This T cell receptor (beta chain) was documented in a study of PD-1 blockade in classical Hodgkin lymphoma. Study information: Nivolumab dosing for patients was 3 mg/kg, administered intravenously every 2 weeks. Overall study results and limits: When set against healthy donors, newly diagnosed patients were reported to show lower baseline TCR diversity.

Generated by immunoSEQ multiplex PCR, the TCRdb table keeps only in-frame clones and is missing some. The sample lists almost 85,000 clones, 89% occurring once. After autologous stem cell transplantation all patients relapsed, and prior brentuximab vedotin exposure differed between cohorts. This clone was picked up one time. No antigen is known for it. Germline-derived CDR1 and CDR2 are SGHTA and FQGNSA. CDR3 size: 16 residues. The V segment lost 1 base and the J segment 7 bases; nucleotides outside the gene matches: 6. Sequenced material: peripheral blood mononuclear cells (PBMCs), taken at baseline. The chain couples TRBV7-2 to TRBJ2-7, with 14 bases matching TRBD2. This sequence originates from a human donor with classical Hodgkin lymphoma. The CDR3 region has the DNA TGTGCCAGCAGCTTAGGACTAGCGGGAGGGCCCGGAGAGCAGTACTTC. The encoded protein is CASSLGLAGGPGEQYF.